The T cell receptor (beta chain) described here comes from a study of T cells in Graves' hyperthyroidism and ophthalmopathy. There are many counts of this clonotype. What was amplified from RNA transcripts were TCR beta CDR3 regions. Initially, a first-round RT-PCR of the TCR CDR3 employed the HTBI primer set. MiXCR, run by TCRdb on the multiplex PCR reads, gives a single entry per CDR3 protein. The sample lists roughly 200,000 distinct CDR3 sequences, about 17% occurring once. The source of the PBMCs was 9.5 to 10 ml of fresh peripheral blood. This receptor was identified in a woman in her 50s with Graves' hyperthyroidism. The sample comprised blood.

CDR3 amino acids: CASSERQTPYEQYF. Here the CDR3 DNA reads TGCGCCAGCAGTGAACGTCAGACCCCCTACGAGCAGTACTTC. This chain uses TRBV10-1 with TRBJ2-7; D is undetermined. Between the trimmed V and J ends, which lost 3 bases and 2 bases, there was a span of 11 bases. The germline CDR1 and CDR2 sequences are WNHNN and SYGVQD (reference sequence). The CDR3 runs 14 residues.